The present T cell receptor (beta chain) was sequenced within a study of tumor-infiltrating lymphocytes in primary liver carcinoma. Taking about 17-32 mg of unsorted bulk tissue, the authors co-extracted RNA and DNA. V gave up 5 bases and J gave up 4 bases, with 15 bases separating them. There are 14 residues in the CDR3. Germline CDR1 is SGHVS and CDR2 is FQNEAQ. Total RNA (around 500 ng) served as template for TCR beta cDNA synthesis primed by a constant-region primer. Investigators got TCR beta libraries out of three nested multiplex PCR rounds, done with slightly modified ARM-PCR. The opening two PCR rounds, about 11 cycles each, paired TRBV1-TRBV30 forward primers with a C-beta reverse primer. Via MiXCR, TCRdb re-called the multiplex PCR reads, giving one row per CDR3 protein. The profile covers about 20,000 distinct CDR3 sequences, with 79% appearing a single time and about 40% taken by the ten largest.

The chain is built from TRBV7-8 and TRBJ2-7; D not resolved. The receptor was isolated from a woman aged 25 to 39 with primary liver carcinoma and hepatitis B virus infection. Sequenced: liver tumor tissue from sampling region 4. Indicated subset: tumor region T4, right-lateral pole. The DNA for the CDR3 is TGTGCCAGCAGCATAGATGCCAGTCAGTACGAGCAGTACTTC. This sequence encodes CASSIDASQYEQYF.